These 3 T cell receptor beta chains were sequenced from one sample in a study of T cell clones after liver transplantation. Method: immunoSEQ multiplex PCR; TCRdb's copy keeps in-frame clones and lacks some. The table lists over 50,000 clones, roughly nine tenths of them singletons. The sample consisted of CD8+ T cells from blood, taken 12 months after liver transplant. All receptors derive from a human patient who received a liver transplant. Some T cells may be transferred from the graft donor.

This chain links TRBV27 with TRBJ2-1, with 7 bases that match TRBD2. The CDR3 contains 14 residues. V shed 10 bases and J 4 bases; nucleotides not matched to a gene: 10. Germline V gives CDR1 MNHEY, CDR2 SMNVEV (reference sequence). CDR3 in DNA: TGTGCCACCCACCCCGCGGGAGTTTACAATGAGCAGTTCTTC. It yields the protein CATHPAGVYNEQFF.

This chain joins TRBV30 and TRBJ2-7; D is tentatively TRBD1 or TRBD2 (6 bases each). The germline V gene encodes CDR1 GTSNPN and CDR2 SVGIG (reference sequence). The CDR3 loop spans 15 amino acids. V lost 0 bases and J lost 2, with 14 bases in between. The CDR3 region is CAWSVLGGMAYEQYF. The CDR3 DNA reads as TGTGCCTGGAGTGTACTGGGGGGCATGGCCTACGAGCAGTACTTC.

The chain combines TRBV7-8 with TRBJ2-1, with TRBD2 as a possible D gene (5 bases). This CDR3 has 16 amino acids. V lost 5 bases, J lost 3 bases, and 17 bases lay in between. The germline CDR1 and CDR2 sequences are SGHVS and FQNEAQ. The CDR3 sequence is CASSVSSGYLYNEQFF. CDR3 bases: TGTGCCAGCAGCGTTTCCTCGGGATACCTCTACAATGAGCAGTTCTTC.